This T cell receptor (beta chain) was found in a study of T cells in pancreatic ductal adenocarcinoma. Study findings and constraints: Tumor and blood clonality did not differ significantly, about 0.11 versus 0.078. Unique clonotypes were around 8-fold more numerous in blood than in tumor.

Notes on this clone: Its specificity is not known.

Clones were sequenced by immunoSEQ multiplex PCR, and TCRdb holds only the in-frame ones, with some missing. This table holds fewer than 20,000 clones, under 95% found once. No neoadjuvant therapy was given to the selected pancreatic ductal adenocarcinoma patients before their surgery. The sequenced material came from PBMCs. The TCR comes from a human donor with pancreatic ductal adenocarcinoma.

The DNA of the CDR3 is TGTGCCAGCAGCTTAAACCTGGGGGTGGAGACCCAGTACTTC. It encodes CASSLNLGVETQYF. This chain joins TRBV7-7 and TRBJ2-5; the D call may be TRBD1 or TRBD2 (5 bases each). From germline, CDR1 is SSHAT and CDR2 FNYEAQ (reference sequence). The ends were cut back, 2 bases at V and 5 bases at J, with 12 bases in the middle. This CDR3 contains 14 residues.